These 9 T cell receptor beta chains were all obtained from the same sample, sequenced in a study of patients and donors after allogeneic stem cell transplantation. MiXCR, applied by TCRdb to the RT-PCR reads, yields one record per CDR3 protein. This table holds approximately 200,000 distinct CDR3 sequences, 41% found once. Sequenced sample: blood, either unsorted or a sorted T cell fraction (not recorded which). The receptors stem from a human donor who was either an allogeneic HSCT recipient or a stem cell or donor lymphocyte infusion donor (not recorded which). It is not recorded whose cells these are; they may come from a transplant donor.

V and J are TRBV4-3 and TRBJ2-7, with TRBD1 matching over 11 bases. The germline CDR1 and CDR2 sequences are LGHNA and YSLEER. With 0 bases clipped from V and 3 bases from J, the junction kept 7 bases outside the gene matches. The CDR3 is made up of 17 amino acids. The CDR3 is CASSQEAAGTGGYEQYF. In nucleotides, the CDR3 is TGCGCCAGCAGCCAAGAAGCGGCCGGGACAGGGGGCTACGAGCAGTACTTC.

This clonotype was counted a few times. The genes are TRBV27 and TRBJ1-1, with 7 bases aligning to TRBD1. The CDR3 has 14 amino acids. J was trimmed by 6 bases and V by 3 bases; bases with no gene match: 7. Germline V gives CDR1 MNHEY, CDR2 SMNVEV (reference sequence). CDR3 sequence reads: CASSFGRGYAEAFF. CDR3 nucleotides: TGTGCCAGCAGTTTTGGCAGGGGGTACGCTGAAGCTTTCTTT.

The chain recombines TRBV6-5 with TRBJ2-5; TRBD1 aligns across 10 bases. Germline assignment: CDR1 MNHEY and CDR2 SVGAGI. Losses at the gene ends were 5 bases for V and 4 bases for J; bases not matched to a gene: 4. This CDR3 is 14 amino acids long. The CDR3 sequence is CASSIDRGLETQYF. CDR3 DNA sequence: TGTGCCAGCAGTATCGACAGGGGGCTAGAGACCCAGTACTTC.

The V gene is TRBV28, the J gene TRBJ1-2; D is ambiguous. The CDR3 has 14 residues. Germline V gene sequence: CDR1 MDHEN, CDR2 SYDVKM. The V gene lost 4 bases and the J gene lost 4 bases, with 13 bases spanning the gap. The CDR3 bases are TGTGCCAGCAGTTCGTTCCCAGCCCTCTATGGCTACACCTTC. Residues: CASSSFPALYGYTF.

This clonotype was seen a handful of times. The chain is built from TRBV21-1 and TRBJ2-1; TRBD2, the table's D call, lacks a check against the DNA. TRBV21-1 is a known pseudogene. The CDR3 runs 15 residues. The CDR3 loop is CASSKMTSGVNEQFF. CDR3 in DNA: TGTGCCAGCAGCAAAATGACTAGCGGCGTCAATGAGCAGTTCTTC.

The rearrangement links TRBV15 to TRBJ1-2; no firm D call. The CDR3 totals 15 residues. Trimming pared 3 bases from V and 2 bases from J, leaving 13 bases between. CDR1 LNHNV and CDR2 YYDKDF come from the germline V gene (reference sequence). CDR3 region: CATSRGNQKNYGYTF. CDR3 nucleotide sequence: TGTGCCACCAGCAGGGGAAACCAGAAAAACTATGGCTACACCTTC.

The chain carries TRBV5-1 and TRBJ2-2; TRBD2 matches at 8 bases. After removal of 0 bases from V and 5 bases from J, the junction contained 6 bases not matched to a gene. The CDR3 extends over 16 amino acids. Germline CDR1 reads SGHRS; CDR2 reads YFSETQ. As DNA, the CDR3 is TGCGCCAGCAGCTTGGTGAGCGGGAGAGCAACCGGGGAGCTGTTTTTT. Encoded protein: CASSLVSGRATGELFF.

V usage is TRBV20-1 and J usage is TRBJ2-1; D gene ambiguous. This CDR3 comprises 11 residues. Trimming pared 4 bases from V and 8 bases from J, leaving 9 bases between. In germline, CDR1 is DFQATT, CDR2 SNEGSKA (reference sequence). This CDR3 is CSATRGDEQFF. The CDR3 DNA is TGCAGTGCTACGAGAGGCGATGAGCAGTTCTTC.

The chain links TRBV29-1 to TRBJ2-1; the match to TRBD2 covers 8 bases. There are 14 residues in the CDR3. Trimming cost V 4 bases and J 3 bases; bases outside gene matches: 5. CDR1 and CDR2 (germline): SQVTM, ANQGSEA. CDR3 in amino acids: CSVAGLGLYNEQFF. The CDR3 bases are TGCAGCGTTGCGGGACTAGGCCTCTACAATGAGCAGTTCTTC.